This TCR beta chain appears in the sequencing data of a study of T-cell reconstitution after alpha-beta-depleted transplantation in children. Study results and caveats: Several hundred graft clones that had expanded were reportedly the source of alpha-beta T cells about two months after transplant. At one year after transplant, newly produced T cells mostly accounted for T-cell counts and diversity. There were some patients whose high TCRbeta diversity at day 60 came from surviving recipient T cells and thymic progenitors.

This clonotype was picked up many times. Antigen: not known. The TCRbeta library was prepared with unique molecular identifiers. From the PCR reads, TCRdb called clonotypes with MiXCR, one entry per CDR3 protein. The sample carries about 350,000 distinct CDR3 sequences, around 15% recorded once. This sample comprised PBMCs, mostly from graft donor cells, obtained 360 days after TCRalphabeta/CD19-depleted stem cell transplant. The receptor was derived from a male patient aged 2 to 9 who had a stem cell transplant for acute lymphoblastic leukemia, so the T cells may come from the graft donor.

Here the CDR3 DNA reads TGCGCCAGCAGCTTGAGACTAGCGATGGGTGAGCAGTTCTTC. Protein: CASSLRLAMGEQFF. The V call is TRBV5-1, the J call TRBJ2-1, with 8 positions matching TRBD2. The germline gives CDR1 SGHRS, CDR2 YFSETQ. The length of the CDR3 is 14 residues. V shed 1 base, J shed 9 bases, and the junction held 6 bases outside the gene matches.